The source of this T cell receptor (beta chain) is a study of T-cell memory formation after mild COVID-19. Regarding the study as a whole: Contracting CD8+ clones were enriched in EMRA, CD4+ mainly in CM and EM.

Deletions cut 5 bases from V and 2 bases from J, with 15 bases between. Germline-derived CDR1 and CDR2 are SGHTA and FQGNSA. This CDR3 region has 16 residues. Each CDR3 protein is one row after TCRdb ran MiXCR on the 5' RACE reads. The data show about half a million distinct CDR3 sequences, 18% seen once. This clonotype came up a few times. The antigen is undetermined. The sample was PBMCs or a T cell subset sorted from them (not recorded which). V is TRBV7-2 and J is TRBJ1-4; a weak D match, TRBD1 (5 bases). This receptor was taken from an adult woman who had mild COVID-19 (a few samples of this study predate the infection). Cell type and time point are not known. For the CDR3, the DNA is TGTGCCAGCAGCCCAGGGTATGGTTCGACTAATGAAAAACTGTTTTTT. It encodes CASSPGYGSTNEKLFF.